What follows are 5 T cell receptor beta chains derived from one specimen sequenced in a study of T cells after posttransplantation cyclophosphamide. Only in-frame clones appear in the TCRdb table, and some are missing; sequencing was by immunoSEQ multiplex PCR. The data show some 47,000 clones, about 86% seen once. The sequenced sample was PBMCs. Receptors were obtained from a young man with a blood cancer, CMV-positive, and with a related stem cell donor.

The chain couples TRBV27 to TRBJ2-7, with 7 bases lining up with TRBD1. The length of the CDR3 is 14 residues. Looked up from germline, CDR1 is MNHEY and CDR2 is SMNVEV (reference sequence). V gave up 1 base and J gave up 3 bases; unmatched junction bases: 3. CDR3: CASSLYGTDYEQYF. Written as DNA, the CDR3 is TGTGCCAGCAGTTTATACGGGACAGACTACGAGCAGTACTTC.

This clone was recorded once. This chain links TRBV7-2 with TRBJ2-5, with 10 bases aligning to TRBD1. This CDR3 is built from 16 residues. The junction had 9 bases not matched to a gene; V was cut back by 5 bases and J by 3 bases. The germline gives CDR1 SGHTA, CDR2 FQGNSA. For the CDR3, the DNA is TGTGCCAGCAGCAGAAGACAGGGGGCTGGGAAAGAGACCCAGTACTTC. Its translation: CASSRRQGAGKETQYF. Complete variable domain (other parts from reference TRBV7-2 and TRBJ2-5): GAGVSQSPSNKVTEKGKDVELRCDPISGHTALYWYRQSLGQGLEFLIYFQGNSAPDKSGLPSDRFSAERTGGSVSTLTIQRTQQEDSAVYLCASSRRQGAGKETQYFGPGTRLLVL.

The table lists this clone with a count of one. The chain carries TRBV7-9 and TRBJ2-1; 8 nucleotides align to TRBD2. The CDR3 contains 16 residues. V lost 5 bases and J lost 3; bases outside the gene matches: 9. Germline V gene sequence: CDR1 SEHNR, CDR2 FQNEAQ (reference sequence). CDR3 in DNA: TGTGCCAGCAGCCCAGGCGGGGGGATTTACTACAATGAGCAGTTCTTC. Translating it yields CASSPGGGIYYNEQFF.

The V and J genes are TRBV13 and TRBJ1-4, with 10 bases identical to TRBD1. CDR3 size: 14 residues. V was pared by 4 bases and J by 6 bases, with 2 bases of the junction left unmatched. Looked up from germline, CDR1 is PRHDT and CDR2 is FYEKMQ (reference sequence). CDR3 residues: CASSSGTGDEKLFF. CDR3 DNA sequence: TGTGCCAGCAGCTCCGGGACAGGGGATGAAAAACTGTTTTTT.

The rearrangement joins TRBV28 to TRBJ2-1; TRBD2 agrees at 15 bases. Germline CDR1 and CDR2: MDHEN and SYDVKM. The CDR3 loop spans 19 amino acids. Trimming took 3 bases from V and 4 from J; bases not matched to a gene: 10. The CDR3 here is CASSFAGLAGGKAYNEQFF. CDR3 coding DNA: TGTGCCAGCAGTTTCGCGGGACTAGCGGGAGGAAAAGCTTACAATGAGCAGTTCTTC. The full variable domain, with the rest looked up from reference TRBV28 and TRBJ2-1, is DVKVTQSSRYLVKRTGEKVFLECVQDMDHENMFWYRQDPGLGLRLIYFSYDVKMKEKGDIPEGYSVSREKKERFSLILESASTNQTSMYLCASSFAGLAGGKAYNEQFFGPGTRLTVL.